This TCR beta chain is from a study of CD4+ T cells in melanoma. Overall study findings and caveats: Neoantigen-specific CD4+ T cells in melanoma reportedly had diverse differentiation states. A reported correlation linked neoantigen-specific CD4+ T cells to CD8+, macrophage and B cell function.

Clones were sequenced by immunoSEQ multiplex PCR, and TCRdb holds only the in-frame ones, with some missing. The sample holds some 10,000 clones, roughly two thirds seen once. On this clone itself: The antigen is not known.

This receptor was identified in a human donor with melanoma. The sequenced material came from cells from a culture (not recorded whether cultured in vitro).

CDR3 region: CASSTKLSNQPQHF. CDR3 nucleotide sequence: TGTGCCAGTAGTACTAAATTGAGCAATCAGCCCCAGCATTTT. The chain is built from TRBV19 and TRBJ1-5; D is unclear. Trimming removed 4 bases from V and 1 base from J, with 8 bases in between. The CDR3 has 14 amino acids. Germline CDR1 and CDR2: LNHDA and SQIVND (reference sequence).